The 7 T cell receptor beta chains reported below all come from one sample, sequenced in a study of blood T cell repertoires in COVID-19 (dated by TCRdb to 2019 to 2021). Library preparation employed the immunoSEQ multiplex PCR assay. TCRdb took over this immuneACCESS table, retaining in-frame rearrangements with V and J assigned. Such tables are incomplete; in checked studies, under half of the missing clones stem from an unresolved V gene, and the remainder is unexplained. For this sample there are roughly 120,000 clones; 70% to 90% appear just once. The ten largest clonotypes hold 6% to 9.5% of the sample. The sequenced material came from peripheral blood. The receptors here all came from a man aged 65 to 85 who had recovered from COVID-19.

The J gene is TRBJ2-1, the V gene TRBV5-1, with a tentative D call TRBD2 (5 bases). Germline CDR1 is SGHRS and CDR2 is YFSETQ. This CDR3 has 14 amino acids. Deletions cut 2 bases from V and 9 bases from J, with 15 bases between. The CDR3 protein is CASSLSVEGGEQFF. The CDR3 DNA is TGCGCCAGCAGCTTAAGCGTAGAGGGCGGTGAGCAGTTCTTC.

This chain connects TRBV5-4 to TRBJ2-1, with 13 bases matching TRBD2. Trimming at V came to 3 bases and at J to 9 bases, leaving 9 bases not matched to a gene. Per germline, CDR1 SGHNT and CDR2 YYREEE (reference sequence). The CDR3 is made up of 16 amino acids. CDR3 nucleotides: TGTGCCAGCAGCTCTGGAGGACTAGCGGGAGTAGGTGAGCAGTTCTTC. As protein: CASSSGGLAGVGEQFF.

The chain couples TRBV5-1 to TRBJ2-5, with 8 bases matching TRBD1. This CDR3 comprises 14 residues. Germline lookup yields CDR1 SGHRS and CDR2 YFSETQ. J was trimmed by 2 bases and V by 4 bases; bases with no gene match: 4. In nucleotides, the CDR3 is TGCGCCAGCAGCCACAGGGGGTTACAAGAGACCCAGTACTTC. It codes for CASSHRGLQETQYF.

CDR3 loop: CASSRLLAGGYNEQFF. The CDR3 bases are TGCGCCAGCAGCCGCTTACTAGCGGGAGGTTACAATGAGCAGTTCTTC. This rearrangement joins TRBV4-3 to TRBJ2-1, with TRBD2 matching over 12 bases. V shed 4 bases and J 4 bases; nucleotides not matched to a gene: 5. This CDR3 is built from 16 residues. Germline V gene data show CDR1 as LGHNA and CDR2 as YSLEER.

This chain connects TRBV27 to TRBJ2-1; D is possibly TRBD2 (6 bases). The CDR3 length is 14 residues. Germline CDR1 and CDR2: MNHEY and SMNVEV (reference sequence). The V end lost 10 bases, the J end lost 0 bases, and 13 bases lay between the germline ends. The CDR3, as DNA: TGTGCCATCGGGACTTCCCGCTCCTACAATGAGCAGTTCTTC. Its protein is CAIGTSRSYNEQFF.

The chain links TRBV7-6 to TRBJ2-1, with TRBD2 matching 8 bases. Germline-derived CDR1 and CDR2 are SGHVS and FNYEAQ. J was trimmed by 8 bases and V by 4 bases; bases with no gene match: 10. The CDR3 is 15 residues long. The CDR3 region is CASSSPGLAVYEQFF. The DNA for the CDR3 is TGTGCCAGCAGCTCCCCCGGACTAGCAGTGTATGAGCAGTTCTTC.

J is TRBJ1-1 and V is TRBV4-2; D might be TRBD1 (6 bases). Germline V gives CDR1 LGHNA, CDR2 YNFKEQ. This CDR3 contains 15 residues. V was clipped by 1 base and J by 6 bases, with 15 bases between them. The CDR3: CASSQVRAGGPEAFF. DNA for the CDR3: TGTGCCAGCAGCCAAGTTCGGGCGGGGGGCCCTGAAGCTTTCTTT.